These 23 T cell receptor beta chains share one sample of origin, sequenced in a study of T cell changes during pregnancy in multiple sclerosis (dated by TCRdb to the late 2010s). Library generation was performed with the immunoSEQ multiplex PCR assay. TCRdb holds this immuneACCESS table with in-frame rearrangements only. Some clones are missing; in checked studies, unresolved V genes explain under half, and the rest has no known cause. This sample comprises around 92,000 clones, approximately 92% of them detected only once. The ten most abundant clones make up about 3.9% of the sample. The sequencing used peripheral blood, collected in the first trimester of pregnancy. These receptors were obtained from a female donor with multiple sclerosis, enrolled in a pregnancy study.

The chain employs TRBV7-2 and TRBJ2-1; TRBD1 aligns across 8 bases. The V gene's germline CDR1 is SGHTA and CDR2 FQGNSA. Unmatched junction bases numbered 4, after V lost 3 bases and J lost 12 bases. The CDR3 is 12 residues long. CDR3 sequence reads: CASSFSGTGQFF. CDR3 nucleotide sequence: TGTGCCAGCAGCTTCTCCGGGACAGGGCAGTTCTTC.

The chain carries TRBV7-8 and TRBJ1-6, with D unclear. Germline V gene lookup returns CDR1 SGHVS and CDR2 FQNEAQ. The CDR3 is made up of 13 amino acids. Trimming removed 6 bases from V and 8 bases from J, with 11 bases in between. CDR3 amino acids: CASRLSLDSPLHF. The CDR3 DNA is TGTGCCAGCAGACTTAGTTTAGATTCACCCCTCCACTTT.

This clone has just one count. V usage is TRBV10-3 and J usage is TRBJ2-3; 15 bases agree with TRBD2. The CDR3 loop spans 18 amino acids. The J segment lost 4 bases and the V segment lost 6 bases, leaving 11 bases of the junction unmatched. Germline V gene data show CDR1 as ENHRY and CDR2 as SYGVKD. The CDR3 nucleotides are TGTGCCATCAGCCAAGCAGGACTAGCGGGGGGGTCCGCAGATACGCAGTATTTT. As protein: CAISQAGLAGGSADTQYF.

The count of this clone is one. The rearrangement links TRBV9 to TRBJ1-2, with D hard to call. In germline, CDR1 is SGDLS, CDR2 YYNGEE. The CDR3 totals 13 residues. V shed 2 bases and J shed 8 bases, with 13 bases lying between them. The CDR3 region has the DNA TGTGCCAGCAGCGTCGAGGGTCTCCGGGGCTACACCTTC. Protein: CASSVEGLRGYTF.

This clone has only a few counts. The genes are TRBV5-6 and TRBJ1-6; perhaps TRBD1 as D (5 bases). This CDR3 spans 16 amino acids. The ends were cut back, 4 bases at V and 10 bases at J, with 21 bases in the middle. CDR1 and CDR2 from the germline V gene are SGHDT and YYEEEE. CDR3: CASSPGVAGTRSPLHF. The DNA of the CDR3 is TGTGCCAGCAGCCCGGGGGTGGCAGGGACTAGGTCACCCCTCCACTTT.

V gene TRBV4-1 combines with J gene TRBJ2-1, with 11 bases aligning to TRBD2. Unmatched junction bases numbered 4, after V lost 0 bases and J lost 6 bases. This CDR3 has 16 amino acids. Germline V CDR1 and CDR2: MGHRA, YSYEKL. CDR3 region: CASSQELAGGRNEQFF. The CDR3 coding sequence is TGCGCCAGCAGCCAAGAATTAGCGGGGGGGCGCAATGAGCAGTTCTTC.

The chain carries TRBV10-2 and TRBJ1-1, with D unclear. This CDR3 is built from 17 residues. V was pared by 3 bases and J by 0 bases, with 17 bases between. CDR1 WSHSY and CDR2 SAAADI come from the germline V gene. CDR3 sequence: CASSDSGLWTLNTEAFF. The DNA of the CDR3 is TGCGCCAGCAGTGATAGCGGGTTGTGGACTTTGAACACTGAAGCTTTCTTT.

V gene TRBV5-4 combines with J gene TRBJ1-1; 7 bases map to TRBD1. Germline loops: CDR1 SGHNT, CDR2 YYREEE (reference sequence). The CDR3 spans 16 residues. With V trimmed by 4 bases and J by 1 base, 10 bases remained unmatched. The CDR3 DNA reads TGTGCCAGCAGCCCTTCTGGCAGGGGGTCGAACACTGAAGCTTTCTTT. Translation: CASSPSGRGSNTEAFF.

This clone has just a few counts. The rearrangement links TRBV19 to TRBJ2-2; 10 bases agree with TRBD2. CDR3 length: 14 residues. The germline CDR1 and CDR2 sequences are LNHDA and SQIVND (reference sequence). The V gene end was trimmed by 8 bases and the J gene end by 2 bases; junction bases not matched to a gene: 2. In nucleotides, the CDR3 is TGTGCCAGTCGGACTAGCGGTAACACCGGGGAGCTGTTTTTT. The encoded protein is CASRTSGNTGELFF. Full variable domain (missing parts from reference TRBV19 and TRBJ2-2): DGGITQSPKYLFRKEGQNVTLSCEQNLNHDAMYWYRQDPGQGLRLIYYSQIVNDFQKGDIAEGYSVSREKKESFPLTVTSAQKNPTAFYLCASRTSGNTGELFFGEGSRLTVL.

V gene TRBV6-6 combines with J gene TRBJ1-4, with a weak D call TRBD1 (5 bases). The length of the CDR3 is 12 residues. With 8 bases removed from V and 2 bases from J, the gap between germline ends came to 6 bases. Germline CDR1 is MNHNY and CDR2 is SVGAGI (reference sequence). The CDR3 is CASGGTNEKLFF. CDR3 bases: TGTGCCAGCGGGGGGACTAATGAAAAACTGTTTTTT.

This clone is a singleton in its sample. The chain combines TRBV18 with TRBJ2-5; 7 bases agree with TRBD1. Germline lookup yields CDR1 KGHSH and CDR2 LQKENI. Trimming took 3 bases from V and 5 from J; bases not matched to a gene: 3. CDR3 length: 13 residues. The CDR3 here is CASSPTGWETQYF. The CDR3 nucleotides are TGTGCCAGCTCACCGACAGGGTGGGAGACCCAGTACTTC.

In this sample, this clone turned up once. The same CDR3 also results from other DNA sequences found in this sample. CDR3 sequence reads: CATSRGDRGAYGYTF. CDR3 coding DNA: TGTGCCACCAGCAGAGGGGACAGGGGGGCCTATGGCTACACCTTC. The rearrangement links TRBV15 to TRBJ1-2, with TRBD1 identical over 11 bases. Germline V gene sequence: CDR1 LNHNV, CDR2 YYDKDF (reference sequence). CDR3 size: 15 residues. The J segment lost 4 bases and the V segment lost 1 base, leaving 2 bases of the junction unmatched.

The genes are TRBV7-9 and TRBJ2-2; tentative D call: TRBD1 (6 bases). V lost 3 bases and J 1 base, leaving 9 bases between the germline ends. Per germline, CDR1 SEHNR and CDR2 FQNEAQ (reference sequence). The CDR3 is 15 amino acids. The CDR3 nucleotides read TGTGCCAGCAGCTTCGAGACAGGGAACACCGGGGAGCTGTTTTTT. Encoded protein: CASSFETGNTGELFF. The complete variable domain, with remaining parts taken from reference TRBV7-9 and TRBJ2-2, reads DTGVSQNPRHKITKRGQNVTFRCDPISEHNRLYWYRQTLGQGPEFLTYFQNEAQLEKSRLLSDRFSAERPKGSFSTLEIQRTEQGDSAMYLCASSFETGNTGELFFGEGSRLTVL.

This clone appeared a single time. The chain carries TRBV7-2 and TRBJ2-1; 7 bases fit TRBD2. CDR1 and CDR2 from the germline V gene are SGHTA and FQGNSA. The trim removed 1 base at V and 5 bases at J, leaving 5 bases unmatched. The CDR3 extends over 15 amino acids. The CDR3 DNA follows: TGTGCCAGCAGCTTAGTAGCGGGTGCCAACAATGAGCAGTTCTTC. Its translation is CASSLVAGANNEQFF.

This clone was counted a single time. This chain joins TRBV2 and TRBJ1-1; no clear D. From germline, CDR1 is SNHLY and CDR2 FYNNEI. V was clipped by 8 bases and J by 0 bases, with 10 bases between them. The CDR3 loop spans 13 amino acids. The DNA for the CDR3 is TGTGCCAGCCTAAGGACTCTGAACACTGAAGCTTTCTTT. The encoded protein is CASLRTLNTEAFF.

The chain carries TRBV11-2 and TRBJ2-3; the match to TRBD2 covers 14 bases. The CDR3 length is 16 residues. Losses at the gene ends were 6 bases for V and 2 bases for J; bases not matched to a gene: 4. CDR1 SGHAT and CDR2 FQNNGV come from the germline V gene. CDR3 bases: TGTGCCAGCAGTGGGACTAGCGGGGGCCACACAGATACGCAGTATTTT. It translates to CASSGTSGGHTDTQYF.

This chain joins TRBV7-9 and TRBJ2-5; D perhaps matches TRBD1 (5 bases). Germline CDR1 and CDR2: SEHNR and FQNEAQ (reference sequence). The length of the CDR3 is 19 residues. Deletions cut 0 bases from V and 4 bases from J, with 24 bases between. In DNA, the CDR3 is TGTGCCAGCAGCTTAGCCAACCCCAGGGCTCCTTTAGCCGGAGAGACCCAGTACTTC. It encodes CASSLANPRAPLAGETQYF. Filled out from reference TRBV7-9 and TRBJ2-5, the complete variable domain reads DTGVSQNPRHKITKRGQNVTFRCDPISEHNRLYWYRQTLGQGPEFLTYFQNEAQLEKSRLLSDRFSAERPKGSFSTLEIQRTEQGDSAMYLCASSLANPRAPLAGETQYFGPGTRLLVL.

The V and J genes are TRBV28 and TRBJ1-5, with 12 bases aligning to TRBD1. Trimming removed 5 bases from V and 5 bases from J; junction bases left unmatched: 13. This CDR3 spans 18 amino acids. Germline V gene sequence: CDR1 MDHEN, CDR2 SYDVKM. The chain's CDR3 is CASSPGTGGTGVDQPQHF. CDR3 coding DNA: TGTGCCAGCAGTCCCGGGACAGGGGGCACGGGGGTCGATCAGCCCCAGCATTTT.

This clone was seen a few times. CDR3 amino acids: CAWRGHLNTEAFF. As DNA, the CDR3 is TGTGCCTGGAGGGGACATTTGAACACTGAAGCTTTCTTT. The rearrangement joins TRBV30 to TRBJ1-1; the D gene is possibly TRBD1 (6 bases). The CDR3 runs to 13 residues. The germline V and J ends were trimmed by 3 bases and 0 bases, with 8 bases remaining between them. CDR1 and CDR2 from the germline V gene are GTSNPN and SVGIG (reference sequence).

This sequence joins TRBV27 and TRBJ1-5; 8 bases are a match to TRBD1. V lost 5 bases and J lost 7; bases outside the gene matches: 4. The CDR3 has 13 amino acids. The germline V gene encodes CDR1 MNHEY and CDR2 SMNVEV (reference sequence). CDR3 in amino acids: CASSQGAGQPQHF. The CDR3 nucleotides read TGTGCCAGCAGTCAGGGGGCAGGGCAGCCCCAGCATTTT.

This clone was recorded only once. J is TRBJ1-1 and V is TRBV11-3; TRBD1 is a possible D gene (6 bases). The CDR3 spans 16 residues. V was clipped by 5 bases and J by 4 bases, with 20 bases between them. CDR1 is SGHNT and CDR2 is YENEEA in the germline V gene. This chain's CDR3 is CASSRKRDKVVTEAFF. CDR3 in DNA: TGTGCCAGCAGCAGAAAACGGGACAAAGTTGTCACTGAAGCTTTCTTT.

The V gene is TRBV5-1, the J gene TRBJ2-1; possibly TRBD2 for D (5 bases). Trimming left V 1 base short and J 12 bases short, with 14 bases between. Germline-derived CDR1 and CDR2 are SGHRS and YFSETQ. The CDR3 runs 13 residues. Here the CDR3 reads CASSLTRSIVQFF. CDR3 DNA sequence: TGCGCCAGCAGCTTGACTAGGAGTATTGTGCAGTTCTTC.

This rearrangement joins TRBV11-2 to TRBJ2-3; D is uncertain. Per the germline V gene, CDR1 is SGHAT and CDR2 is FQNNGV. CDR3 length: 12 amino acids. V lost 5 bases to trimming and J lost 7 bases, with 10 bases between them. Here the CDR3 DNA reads TGTGCCAGCAGCGGCGACTTTAATACGCAGTATTTT. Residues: CASSGDFNTQYF.